The 9 T cell receptor beta chains below all came from one sample that was sequenced in a study of T cells after yellow fever vaccination. MiXCR was run by TCRdb on the 5' RACE reads, yielding one entry per CDR3 protein. The profile shows roughly 310,000 distinct CDR3 sequences, 8.7% of them singletons. Sequences were derived from PBMCs, sampled on the day of the first yellow fever vaccination. All receptors come from a man younger than 30 who received the YFV17D yellow fever vaccine.

This clonotype was recorded at least ten times. The chain uses TRBV5-1 and TRBJ1-4, with TRBD1 identical over 7 bases. J gave up 3 bases and V 4 bases, and 6 bases lay outside the gene matches. CDR1 is SGHRS, CDR2 YFSETQ, per germline. The CDR3 consists of 15 residues. In nucleotides, the CDR3 is TGCGCCAGCAGCATTACGGGGACAGCTAATGAAAAACTGTTTTTT. This sequence encodes CASSITGTANEKLFF.

The CDR3 DNA reads as TGTGCCATCAGTGATTTGGGACTAGCGGGAGGCTACGAGCAGTACTTC. Its translation is CAISDLGLAGGYEQYF. This chain links TRBV10-3 with TRBJ2-7; 15 nucleotides agree with TRBD2. CDR1 ENHRY and CDR2 SYGVKD come from the germline V gene. After removal of 3 bases from V and 3 bases from J, the junction contained 3 bases not matched to a gene. The CDR3 runs 16 residues.

The chain recombines TRBV4-3 with TRBJ1-6, with no clear D. This CDR3 region has 18 residues. V lost 1 base and J 2 bases, leaving 15 bases between the germline ends. Looked up from germline, CDR1 is LGHNA and CDR2 is YSLEER. The CDR3 DNA is TGCGCCAGCAGCCAAGGAGACCCAAGGACGACCTATAATTCACCCCTCCACTTT. It translates to CASSQGDPRTTYNSPLHF.

The sample holds many counts of this clonotype. The chain combines TRBV5-5 with TRBJ1-6; 9 bases align to TRBD1. V trimming: 0 bases; J trimming: 11 bases; junction bases outside the gene matches: 12. This CDR3 has 17 residues. Germline V gives CDR1 SGHKS, CDR2 YYEKEE (reference sequence). Here the CDR3 DNA reads TGTGCCAGCAGCTTGGGGGGCCCGGGACAGGGCCCGACACCCCTCCACTTT. Translation: CASSLGGPGQGPTPLHF.

The table lists this clonotype with many counts. The chain links TRBV27 to TRBJ2-2, with D uncertain. CDR1 is MNHEY, CDR2 SMNVEV, per germline (reference sequence). V gave up 3 bases and J gave up 6 bases, with 11 bases separating them. This CDR3 contains 14 residues. The CDR3 reads CASSFSAVSGELFF. The CDR3 nucleotides read TGTGCCAGCAGTTTCTCCGCCGTGTCCGGGGAGCTGTTTTTT.

The table lists this clonotype with a few counts. The V and J genes are TRBV3-1 and TRBJ2-3, with D possibly being TRBD2 (5 bases). From germline, CDR1 is LGHDT and CDR2 YNNKEL (reference sequence). This CDR3 region has 17 residues. V was clipped by 1 base and J by 0 bases, with 14 bases between them. CDR3 loop: CASSQVLGGLSTDTQYF. DNA for the CDR3: TGTGCCAGCAGCCAAGTTCTGGGTGGACTGAGCACAGATACGCAGTATTTT.

This chain connects TRBV11-2 to TRBJ1-1, with 7 bases that match TRBD1. Trimming at V came to 4 bases and at J to 12 bases, leaving 11 bases not matched to a gene. From germline, CDR1 is SGHAT and CDR2 FQNNGV. This CDR3 spans 13 amino acids. CDR3 region: CASSSRSRGGPFF. The CDR3 DNA follows: TGTGCCAGCAGCTCGCGATCCAGGGGGGGGCCTTTCTTT.

This clonotype was counted many times. The chain has TRBV20-1 and TRBJ2-3, with no clear D. Trimming removed 2 bases from V and 2 bases from J, with 14 bases in between. The germline gives CDR1 DFQATT, CDR2 SNEGSKA (reference sequence). The CDR3 totals 15 residues. The CDR3 loop reads CSARFRQTATDTQYF. CDR3 nucleotide sequence: TGCAGTGCTAGATTTCGGCAGACTGCCACAGATACGCAGTATTTT.

The table lists this clonotype with a few counts. The CDR3 here is CASSQASRTGELFF. Here the CDR3 DNA reads TGCGCCAGCAGCCAAGCGTCTCGCACCGGGGAGCTGTTTTTT. This chain links TRBV4-3 with TRBJ2-2; D remains unclear. The V gene's germline CDR1 is LGHNA and CDR2 YSLEER. There are 14 residues in the CDR3. Trimming cost V 1 base and J 4 bases, with 7 bases left between them.